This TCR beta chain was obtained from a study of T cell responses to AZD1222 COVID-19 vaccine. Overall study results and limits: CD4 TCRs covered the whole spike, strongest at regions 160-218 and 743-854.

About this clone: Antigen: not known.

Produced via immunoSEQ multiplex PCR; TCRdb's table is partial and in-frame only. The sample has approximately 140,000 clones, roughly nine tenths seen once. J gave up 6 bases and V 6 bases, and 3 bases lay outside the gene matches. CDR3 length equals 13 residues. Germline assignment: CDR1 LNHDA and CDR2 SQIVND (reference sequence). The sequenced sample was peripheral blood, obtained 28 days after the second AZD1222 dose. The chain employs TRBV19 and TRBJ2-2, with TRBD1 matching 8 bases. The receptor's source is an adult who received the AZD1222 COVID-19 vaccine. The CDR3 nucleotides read TGTGCCAGTAGGGACAGGGACCCCGGGGAGCTGTTTTTT. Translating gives CASRDRDPGELFF.